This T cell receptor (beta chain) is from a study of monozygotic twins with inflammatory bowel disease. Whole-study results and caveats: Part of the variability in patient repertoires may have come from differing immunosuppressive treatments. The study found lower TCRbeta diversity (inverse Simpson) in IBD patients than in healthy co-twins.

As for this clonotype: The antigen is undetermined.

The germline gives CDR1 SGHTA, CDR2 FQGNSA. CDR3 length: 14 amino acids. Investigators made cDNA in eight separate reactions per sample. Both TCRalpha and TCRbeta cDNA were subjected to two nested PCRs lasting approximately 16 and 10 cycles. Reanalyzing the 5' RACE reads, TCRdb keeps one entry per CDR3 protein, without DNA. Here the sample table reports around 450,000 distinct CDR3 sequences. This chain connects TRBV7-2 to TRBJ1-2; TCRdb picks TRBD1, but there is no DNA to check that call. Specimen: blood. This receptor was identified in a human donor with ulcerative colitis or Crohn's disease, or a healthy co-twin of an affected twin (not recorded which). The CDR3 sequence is CASSSETEIYGYTF.